The clone carrying this T cell receptor beta chain was observed once. Its antigen remains unidentified. This sample was included in a study of T cell clones after liver transplantation. Study-wide results and caveats: Conclusions were preliminary, with small, heterogeneous patient groups.

Data came from immunoSEQ multiplex PCR; TCRdb stores just in-frame clones and leaves some out. The sample includes roughly 100,000 clones, around four fifths of them seen just once. CDR1 is ENHRY and CDR2 is SYGVKD in the germline V gene. CDR3 length equals 18 residues. V was clipped by 0 bases and J by 6 bases; unmatched bases: 13. Here the sequenced sample was CD4+ T cells from blood, taken before liver transplant. This TCR derives from a human donor who received a liver transplant. The genes are TRBV10-3 and TRBJ2-3; the match to TRBD2 covers 9 bases. CDR3 bases: TGTGCCATCAGTGAGTCATCGTCAAGCGGGGGGCCTCGCGATACGCAGTATTTT. Translation: CAISESSSSGGPRDTQYF.